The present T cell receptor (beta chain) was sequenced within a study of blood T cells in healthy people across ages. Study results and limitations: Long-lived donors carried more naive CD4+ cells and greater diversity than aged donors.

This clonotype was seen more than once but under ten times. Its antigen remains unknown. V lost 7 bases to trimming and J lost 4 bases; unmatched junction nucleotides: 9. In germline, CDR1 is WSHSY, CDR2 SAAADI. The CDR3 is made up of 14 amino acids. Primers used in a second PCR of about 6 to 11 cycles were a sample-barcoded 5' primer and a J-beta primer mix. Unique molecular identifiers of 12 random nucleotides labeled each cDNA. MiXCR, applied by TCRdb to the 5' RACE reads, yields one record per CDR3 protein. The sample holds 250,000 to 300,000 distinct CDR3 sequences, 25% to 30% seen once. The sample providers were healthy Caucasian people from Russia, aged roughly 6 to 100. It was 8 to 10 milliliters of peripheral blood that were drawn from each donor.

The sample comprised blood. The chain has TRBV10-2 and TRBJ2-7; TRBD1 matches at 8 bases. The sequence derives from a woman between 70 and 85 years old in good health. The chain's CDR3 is CASIDPDRDYEQYF. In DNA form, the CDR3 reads TGCGCCAGCATAGATCCGGACAGGGATTACGAGCAGTACTTC.